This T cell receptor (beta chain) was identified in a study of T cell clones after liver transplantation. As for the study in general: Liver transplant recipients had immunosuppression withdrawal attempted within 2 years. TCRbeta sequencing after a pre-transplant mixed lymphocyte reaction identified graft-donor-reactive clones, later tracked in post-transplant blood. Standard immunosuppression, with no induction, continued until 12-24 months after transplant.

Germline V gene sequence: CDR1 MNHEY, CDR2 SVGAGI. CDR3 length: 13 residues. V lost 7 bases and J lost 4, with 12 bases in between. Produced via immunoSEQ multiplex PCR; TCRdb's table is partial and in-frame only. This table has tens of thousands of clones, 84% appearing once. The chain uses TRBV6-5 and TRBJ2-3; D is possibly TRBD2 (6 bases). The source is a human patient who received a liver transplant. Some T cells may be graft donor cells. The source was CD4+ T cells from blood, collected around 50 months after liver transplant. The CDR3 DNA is TGTGCCAGCACCCCCCGGAGGGCAGATACGCAGTATTTT. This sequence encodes CASTPRRADTQYF.